This entry features one T cell receptor (beta chain) sequence. Germline V gene lookup returns CDR1 MNHEY and CDR2 SMNVEV (reference sequence). Deletions cut 4 bases from V and 5 bases from J, with 12 bases between. This CDR3 contains 13 residues. This record belongs to a study of cytomegalovirus exposure and HLA in healthy donors. The assay was immunoSEQ multiplex PCR, and TCRdb's table has in-frame clones only and misses some. The sample lists some 80,000 clones; 90% to 97% were seen once. The clonotype comes from a woman aged 18-29 years in good health and CMV-seronegative. Sample: PBMCs. The V call is TRBV27, the J call TRBJ2-7; possible D gene TRBD2, 5 bases. CDR3 region: CASSWRGLHEQYF. The DNA for the CDR3 is TGTGCCAGCAGTTGGCGCGGGCTCCACGAGCAGTACTTC.